Listed below are T cell receptor beta chains from one sample, sequenced in a study of T cells after yellow fever vaccination. TCRdb reanalysed the 5' RACE reads using MiXCR and keeps one entry per CDR3 protein. The sample comprises a few hundred thousand distinct CDR3 sequences, about 4.5% of which are singletons, and around 19% rests with the top ten. Sequencing was performed on PBMCs, taken 15 days after the yellow fever booster vaccination. The receptors were gathered from a man younger than 35 who received the YFV17D yellow fever vaccine. The CDR3 runs from the conserved cysteine through the conserved F or W. Fields, in order: D gene, V gene, J gene, clone size, CDR3 protein, CDR3 DNA. A D gene is named only where the DNA matches it firmly. Some rows mark clone size as missing; the rest say once, few, many or name a class of expanded clone.

NA	TRBV3-1	TRBJ1-4	many	CASSQVYEKLFF	TGTGCCAGCAGCCAAGTTTACGAAAAACTGTTTTTT
TRBD1	TRBV6-5	TRBJ1-1	many	CASSPTGMSTEAFF	TGTGCCAGCAGTCCGACAGGGATGAGCACTGAAGCTTTCTTT
TRBD2	TRBV20-1	TRBJ2-3	NA	CSATGTSGSTQYF	TGCAGTGCTACCGGGACTAGCGGGAGTACGCAGTATTTT
NA	TRBV5-4	TRBJ2-4	few	CASSPDLFADIQYF	TGTGCCAGCAGCCCGGATTTATTTGCGGACATTCAGTACTTC
NA	TRBV5-1	TRBJ2-1	many	CASMLGAGNEQFF	TGCGCCAGCATGCTGGGGGCGGGCAATGAGCAGTTCTTC
NA	TRBV9	TRBJ2-3	few	CASSVGGRTDTQYF	TGTGCCAGCAGCGTAGGGGGACGAACAGATACGCAGTATTTT
NA	TRBV7-9	TRBJ2-2	many	CASSLATSAGELFF	TGTGCCAGCAGCTTAGCGACAAGCGCCGGGGAGCTGTTTTTT
TRBD1	TRBV12-3/TRBV12-4	TRBJ1-5	NA	CASRAQGRPQHF	TGTGCCAGCAGGGCACAGGGGCGGCCCCAGCATTTT
NA	TRBV5-1	TRBJ2-5	NA	CASSRGSEETQYF	TGCGCCAGCAGCCGGGGCAGTGAAGAGACCCAGTACTTC
NA	TRBV24-1	TRBJ2-3	many	CATSDPGTDTQYF	TGTGCCACCAGTGACCCAGGGACAGATACGCAGTATTTT
NA	TRBV6-2/TRBV6-3	TRBJ2-7	NA	CASSQLGGLFYEQYF	TGTGCCAGCAGTCAACTGGGGGGGCTGTTTTACGAGCAGTACTTC
NA	TRBV20-1	TRBJ1-1	few	CSARRVEAFF	TGCAGTGCTAGAAGGGTTGAAGCTTTCTTT
NA	TRBV4-1	TRBJ2-1	many	CASSPRLMNEQFF	TGCGCCAGCAGCCCCCGGCTCATGAATGAGCAGTTCTTC
NA	TRBV12-3/TRBV12-4	TRBJ2-2	many	CASSSAGQNTGELFF	TGTGCCAGCAGTTCCGCGGGACAGAACACCGGGGAGCTGTTTTTT
TRBD1	TRBV12-3/TRBV12-4	TRBJ1-2	few	CASSQGTGLYGYTF	TGTGCCAGCAGTCAGGGGACAGGTCTTTATGGCTACACCTTC
TRBD2	TRBV7-6	TRBJ2-1	many	CASTPSGAYAYNEQFF	TGTGCCAGCACGCCTAGCGGGGCCTATGCCTACAATGAGCAGTTCTTC
NA	TRBV7-2	TRBJ1-2	NA	CASSLGQSIDGYTF	TGTGCCAGCAGCTTAGGACAGTCAATCGATGGCTACACCTTC
NA	TRBV9	TRBJ2-2	many	CASSGPGTGELFF	TGTGCCAGCAGCGGGCCGGGAACCGGGGAGCTGTTTTTT
NA	TRBV18	TRBJ1-5	NA	CASSPGGLSAPGGAVPQHF	TGTGCCAGCTCACCAGGGGGGCTTAGCGCTCCCGGGGGGGCGGTGCCCCAGCATTTT
NA	TRBV3-1	TRBJ2-5	NA	CASSSPVGGQETQYF	TGTGCCAGCAGCAGCCCAGTCGGCGGCCAGGAGACCCAGTACTTC
NA	TRBV5-5	TRBJ1-2	NA	CASSYTDYYGYTF	TGTGCCAGCAGCTACACGGACTACTATGGCTACACCTTC
NA	TRBV7-6	TRBJ2-5	many	CASSLGGKTQYF	TGTGCCAGCAGCTTAGGAGGAAAGACCCAGTACTTC
NA	TRBV7-6	TRBJ2-1	many	CASSDTGSVPWDNEQFF	TGTGCCAGCAGCGACACAGGGAGTGTCCCGTGGGACAATGAGCAGTTCTTC
TRBD1	TRBV15	TRBJ1-2	many	CATSPGTGVNYGYTF	TGTGCCACCAGCCCCGGGACAGGCGTTAACTATGGCTACACCTTC
TRBD1	TRBV5-5	TRBJ2-6	many	CASTLTTGGQSVLTF	TGTGCCAGCACCCTGACCACAGGGGGGCAAAGCGTCCTGACTTTC
NA	TRBV7-2	TRBJ2-5	many	CASSLTGLQETQYF	TGTGCCAGCAGCTTAACCGGGCTCCAAGAGACCCAGTACTTC
TRBD2	TRBV4-2	TRBJ2-1	few	CASSQVTSGGAYEQFF	TGTGCCAGCAGCCAGGTCACTAGCGGGGGGGCCTATGAGCAGTTCTTC
NA	TRBV15	TRBJ2-3	few	CATKWESSTDTQYF	TGTGCCACCAAGTGGGAATCGAGCACAGATACGCAGTATTTT
TRBD1	TRBV10-3	TRBJ1-2	few	CAIRLTGEGDYTF	TGTGCCATCAGGTTGACAGGGGAGGGCGACTACACCTTC
TRBD1	TRBV3-1	TRBJ1-4	NA	CASSHAGTGGINEKLFF	TGTGCCAGCAGCCACGCCGGGACAGGGGGCATTAATGAAAAACTGTTTTTT
NA	TRBV24-1	TRBJ1-1	few	CATSDPTLGDTEAFF	TGTGCCACCAGTGATCCGACCCTCGGGGACACTGAAGCTTTCTTT
NA	TRBV11-2	TRBJ2-2	few	CASSLDSRRVLLTPHGELFF	TGTGCCAGCAGCTTAGATTCGAGAAGGGTCCTTCTAACCCCCCACGGGGAGCTGTTTTTT
NA	TRBV6-5	TRBJ2-7	few	CASSYGYGSYEQYF	TGTGCCAGCAGTTACGGTTACGGTTCTTACGAGCAGTACTTC
TRBD1	TRBV5-1	TRBJ1-6	many	CASSPGGTGHNSPLHF	TGCGCCAGCAGCCCAGGCGGGACAGGGCATAATTCACCCCTCCACTTT
NA	TRBV4-3	TRBJ2-1	many	CASSPDFPGSSYNEQFF	TGCGCCAGCAGCCCTGATTTCCCAGGCAGCTCCTACAATGAGCAGTTCTTC
NA	TRBV6-4	TRBJ1-2	NA	CASSDQGYGYTF	TGTGCCAGCAGTGACCAGGGCTATGGCTACACCTTC
NA	TRBV11-1	TRBJ1-4	many	CASSATSTGGEKLFF	TGTGCCAGCAGTGCCACTTCGACCGGAGGGGAAAAACTGTTTTTT
NA	TRBV20-1	TRBJ1-1	many	CSARDIAENTEAFF	TGCAGTGCTAGAGATATAGCAGAGAACACTGAAGCTTTCTTT
NA	TRBV10-3	TRBJ1-3	few	CAISEGRGNTIYF	TGTGCCATCAGTGAAGGGCGAGGGAACACCATATATTTT
NA	TRBV12-3/TRBV12-4	TRBJ1-5	few	CASSRDGVSQPQHF	TGTGCCAGCAGTCGGGACGGGGTTAGTCAGCCCCAGCATTTT
NA	TRBV5-1	TRBJ1-2	many	CASSLLDTAHGYTF	TGCGCCAGCAGCTTGTTAGACACGGCCCATGGCTACACCTTC
TRBD1	TRBV20-1	TRBJ1-5	few	CSARVGQVGEPQHF	TGCAGTGCTAGAGTCGGACAGGTTGGCGAGCCCCAGCATTTT
NA	TRBV5-1	TRBJ1-1	NA	CASSDSRGTEAFF	TGCGCCAGCAGCGACAGCAGGGGCACTGAAGCTTTCTTT
NA	TRBV28	TRBJ1-3	many	CASSDSTSGNAIYF	TGTGCCAGCAGTGACAGCACCTCTGGAAACGCCATATATTTT
NA	TRBV7-7	TRBJ2-2	NA	CASSSPLGAADTGELFF	TGTGCCAGCAGCTCTCCGCTTGGTGCAGCGGACACCGGGGAGCTGTTTTTT
NA	TRBV27	TRBJ2-3	NA	CASSPLTPTDTQYF	TGTGCCAGCAGTCCCCTTACTCCCACAGATACGCAGTATTTT
TRBD1	TRBV4-1	TRBJ1-2	many	CASSPSQGEDYGYTF	TGCGCCAGCAGTCCATCCCAGGGGGAGGACTATGGCTACACCTTC
TRBD2	TRBV5-1	TRBJ2-1	few	CASSPGLAGGTYNEQFF	TGCGCCAGCAGCCCAGGACTAGCGGGGGGAACTTACAATGAGCAGTTCTTC
TRBD1	TRBV6-6	TRBJ2-3	few	CASSYSKGTGPLDTQYF	TGTGCCAGCAGTTACTCAAAAGGGACAGGCCCGCTGGATACGCAGTATTTT
NA	TRBV6-2/TRBV6-3	TRBJ2-3	many	CASSPRGGDTDTQYF	TGTGCCAGCAGTCCGCGGGGAGGAGACACAGATACGCAGTATTTT
NA	TRBV10-1	TRBJ2-5	many	CASSESGAPNAQYF	TGCGCCAGCAGTGAGTCGGGGGCCCCAAACGCCCAGTACTTC
TRBD1	TRBV7-9	TRBJ2-7	NA	CASSQGQGTGEQYF	TGTGCCAGCAGCCAAGGACAGGGGACGGGCGAGCAGTACTTC
NA	TRBV28	TRBJ1-2	NA	CASSRDRPNYGYTF	TGTGCCAGCAGTCGAGACAGACCTAACTATGGCTACACCTTC